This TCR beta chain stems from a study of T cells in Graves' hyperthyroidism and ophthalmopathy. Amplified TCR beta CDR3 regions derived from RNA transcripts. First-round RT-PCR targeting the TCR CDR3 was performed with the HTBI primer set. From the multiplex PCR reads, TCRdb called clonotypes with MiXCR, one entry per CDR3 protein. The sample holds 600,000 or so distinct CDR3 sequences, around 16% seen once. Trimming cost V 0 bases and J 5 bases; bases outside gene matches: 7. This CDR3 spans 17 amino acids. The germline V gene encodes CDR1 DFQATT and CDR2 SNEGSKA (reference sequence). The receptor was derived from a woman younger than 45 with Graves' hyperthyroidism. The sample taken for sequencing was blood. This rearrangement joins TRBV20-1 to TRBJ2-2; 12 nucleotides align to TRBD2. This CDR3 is CSARELAGGGGTGELFF. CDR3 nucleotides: TGCAGTGCTAGAGAACTAGCGGGAGGCGGGGGAACCGGGGAGCTGTTTTTT.